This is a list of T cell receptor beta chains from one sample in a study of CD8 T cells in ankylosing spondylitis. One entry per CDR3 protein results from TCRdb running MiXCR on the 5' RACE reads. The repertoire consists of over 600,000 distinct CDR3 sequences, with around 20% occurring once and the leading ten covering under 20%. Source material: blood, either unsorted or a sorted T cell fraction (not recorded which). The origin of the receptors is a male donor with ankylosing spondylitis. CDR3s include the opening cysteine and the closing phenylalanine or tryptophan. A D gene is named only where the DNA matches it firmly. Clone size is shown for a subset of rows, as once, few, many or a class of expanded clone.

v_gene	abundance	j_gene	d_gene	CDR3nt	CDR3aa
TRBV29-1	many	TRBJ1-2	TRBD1	TGCAGCGTCGCAACAGGGGACGCGGCCTATGGCTACACCTTC	CSVATGDAAYGYTF
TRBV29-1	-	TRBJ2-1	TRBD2	TGCAGCGCCGGGGGGTGGCGGGAGGCCCCCAATGAGCAGTTCTTC	CSAGGWREAPNEQFF
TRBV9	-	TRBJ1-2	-	TGTGCCAGCAGCGTAGGTGAGGGGAGGAACTATGGCTACACCTTC	CASSVGEGRNYGYTF
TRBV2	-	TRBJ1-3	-	TGTGCCAGCAGTGGAGGCAGGGCCTCTGGAAACACCATATATTTT	CASSGGRASGNTIYF
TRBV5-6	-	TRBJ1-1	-	TGTGCCAGCAGCTTATATGGGGAAAACCCGTTAAAAACTGAAGCTTTCTTT	CASSLYGENPLKTEAFF
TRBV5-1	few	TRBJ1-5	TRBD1	TGCGCCAGCAGCCCGTTCCCGGACAGGGTTAGCAATCAGCCCCAGCATTTT	CASSPFPDRVSNQPQHF
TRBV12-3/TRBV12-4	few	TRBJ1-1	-	TGTGCCAGCAGCTCCCACCCTGGGGGAGGGCTGAACACTGAAGCTTTCTTT	CASSSHPGGGLNTEAFF
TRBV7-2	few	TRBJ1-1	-	TGTGCCAGCAGCTTACAGGCGGAAGCTTTCTTT	CASSLQAEAFF
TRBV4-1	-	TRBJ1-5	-	TGCGCCAGCAGCCACGACTACATTCTCAATCAGCCCCAGCATTTT	CASSHDYILNQPQHF
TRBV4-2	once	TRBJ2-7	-	TGTGCCAGCAGCCAAGGAGCGGCCACCTCCTACGAGCAGTACTTC	CASSQGAATSYEQYF
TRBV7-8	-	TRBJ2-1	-	TGTGCCAGCAGCTCCGGCCACTCCTACAATGAGCAGTTCTTC	CASSSGHSYNEQFF
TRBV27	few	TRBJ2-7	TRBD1	TGTGCCAGCAGTTTGGGGACAGGGGCCGCCGAGCAGTACTTC	CASSLGTGAAEQYF
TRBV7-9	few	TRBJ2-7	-	TGTGCCAGCAGCTTAGTTGGGGGTTGGATCTACGAGCAGTACTTC	CASSLVGGWIYEQYF
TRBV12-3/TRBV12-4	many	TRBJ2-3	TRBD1	TGTGCCAGCAGTTTAGCGGTGGGGACAGGGTTAAGTGCGCAGTATTTT	CASSLAVGTGLSAQYF
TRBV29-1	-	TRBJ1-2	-	TGCAGCGTTGAAGCGGAGCTAGGGGCCTATGGCTACACCTTC	CSVEAELGAYGYTF
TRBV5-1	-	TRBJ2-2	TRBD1	TGCGCCAGCAGCTCGGGACAGGTGGCCACCGGGGAGCTGTTTTTT	CASSSGQVATGELFF
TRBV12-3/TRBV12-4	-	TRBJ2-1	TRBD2	TGTGCCAGCAGTTTAGCGGCTAGCGGTGATGAGCAGTTCTTC	CASSLAASGDEQFF
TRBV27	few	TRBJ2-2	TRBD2	TGTGCCAGCATGGGCGGGAGCGGAACCGGGGAGCTGTTTTTT	CASMGGSGTGELFF
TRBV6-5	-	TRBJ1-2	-	TGTGCCAGCAGTTACACCGGGAGGAGTGGCTACACCTTC	CASSYTGRSGYTF
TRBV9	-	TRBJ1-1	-	TGTGCCAGCAGCATCTACGGAGACACTGAAGCTTTCTTT	CASSIYGDTEAFF
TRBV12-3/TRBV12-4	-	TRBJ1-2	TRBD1	TGTGCCAGCAGTCTCAGGGGGCGCGTGGTTGTTGGCTACACCTTC	CASSLRGRVVVGYTF
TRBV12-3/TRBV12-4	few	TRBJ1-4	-	TGTGCCAGCAGCACACAGGTTAAACATGAAAAACTGTTTTTT	CASSTQVKHEKLFF